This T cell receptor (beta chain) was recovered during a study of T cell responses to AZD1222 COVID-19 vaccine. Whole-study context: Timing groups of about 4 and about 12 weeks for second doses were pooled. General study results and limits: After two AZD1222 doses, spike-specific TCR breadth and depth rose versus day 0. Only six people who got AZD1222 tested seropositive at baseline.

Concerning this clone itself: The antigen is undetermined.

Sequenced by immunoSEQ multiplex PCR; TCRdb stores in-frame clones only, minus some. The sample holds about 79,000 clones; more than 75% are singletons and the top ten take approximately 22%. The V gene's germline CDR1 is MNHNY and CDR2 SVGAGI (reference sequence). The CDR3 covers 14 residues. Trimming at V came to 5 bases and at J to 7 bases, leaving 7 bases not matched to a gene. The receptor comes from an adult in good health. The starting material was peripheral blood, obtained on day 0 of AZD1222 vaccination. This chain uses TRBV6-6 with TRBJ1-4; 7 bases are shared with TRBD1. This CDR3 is CASSDRVGGEKLFF. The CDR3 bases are TGTGCCAGCAGTGACAGGGTAGGAGGTGAAAAACTGTTTTTT.